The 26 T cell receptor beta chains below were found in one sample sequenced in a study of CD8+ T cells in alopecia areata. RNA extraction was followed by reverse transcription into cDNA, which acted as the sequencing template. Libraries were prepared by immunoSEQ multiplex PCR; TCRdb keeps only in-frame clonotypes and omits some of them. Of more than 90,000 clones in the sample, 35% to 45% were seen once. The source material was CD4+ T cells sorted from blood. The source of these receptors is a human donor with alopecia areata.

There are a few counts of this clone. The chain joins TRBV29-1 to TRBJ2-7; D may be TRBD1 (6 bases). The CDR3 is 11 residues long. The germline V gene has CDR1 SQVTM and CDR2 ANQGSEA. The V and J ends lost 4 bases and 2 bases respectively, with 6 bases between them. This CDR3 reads CSVGQAYEQYF. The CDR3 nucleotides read TGCAGCGTTGGACAGGCCTACGAGCAGTACTTC.

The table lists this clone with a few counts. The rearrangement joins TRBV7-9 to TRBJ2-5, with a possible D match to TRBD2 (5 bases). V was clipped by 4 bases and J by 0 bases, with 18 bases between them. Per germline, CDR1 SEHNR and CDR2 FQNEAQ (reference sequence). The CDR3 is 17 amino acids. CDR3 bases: TGTGCCAGCAGCTCGGGGTCGAACCCCCAGTACCAAGAGACCCAGTACTTC. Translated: CASSSGSNPQYQETQYF.

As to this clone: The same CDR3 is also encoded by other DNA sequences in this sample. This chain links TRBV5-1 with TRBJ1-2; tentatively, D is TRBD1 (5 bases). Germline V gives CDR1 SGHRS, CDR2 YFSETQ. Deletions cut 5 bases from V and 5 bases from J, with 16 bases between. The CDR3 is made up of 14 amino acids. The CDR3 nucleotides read TGCGCCAGCAGTCAAGGGGCGGTGGATTATGGCTACACCTTC. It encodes CASSQGAVDYGYTF.

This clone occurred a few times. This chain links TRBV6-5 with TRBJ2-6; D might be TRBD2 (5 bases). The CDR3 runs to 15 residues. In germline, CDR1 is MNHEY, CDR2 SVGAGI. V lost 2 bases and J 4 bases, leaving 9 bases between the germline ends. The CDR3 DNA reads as TGTGCCAGCAGTTACACGGGATCCGGGGCCAACGTCCTGACTTTC. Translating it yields CASSYTGSGANVLTF.

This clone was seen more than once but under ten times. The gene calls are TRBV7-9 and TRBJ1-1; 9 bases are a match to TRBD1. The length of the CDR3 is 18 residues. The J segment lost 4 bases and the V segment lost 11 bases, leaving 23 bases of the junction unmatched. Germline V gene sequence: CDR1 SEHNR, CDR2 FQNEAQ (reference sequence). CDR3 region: CAFSFTYRGRVESTEAFF. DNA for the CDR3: TGTGCCTTCAGCTTTACCTACAGGGGGCGGGTTGAGAGCACTGAAGCTTTCTTT.

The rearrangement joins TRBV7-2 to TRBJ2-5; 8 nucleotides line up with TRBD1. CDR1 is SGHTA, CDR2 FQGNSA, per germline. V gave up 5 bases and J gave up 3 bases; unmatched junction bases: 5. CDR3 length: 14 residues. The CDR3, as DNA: TGTGCCAGCAGCCCGGACAGGGATGAAGAGACCCAGTACTTC. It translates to CASSPDRDEETQYF. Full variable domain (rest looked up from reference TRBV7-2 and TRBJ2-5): GAGVSQSPSNKVTEKGKDVELRCDPISGHTALYWYRQSLGQGLEFLIYFQGNSAPDKSGLPSDRFSAERTGGSVSTLTIQRTQQEDSAVYLCASSPDRDEETQYFGPGTRLLVL.

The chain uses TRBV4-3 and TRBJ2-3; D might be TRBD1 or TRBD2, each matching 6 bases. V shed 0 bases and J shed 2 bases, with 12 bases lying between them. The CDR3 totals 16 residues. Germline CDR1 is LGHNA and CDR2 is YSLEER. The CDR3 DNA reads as TGCGCCAGCAGCCAAGATGAGGGGGGCCCCACAGATACGCAGTATTTT. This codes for CASSQDEGGPTDTQYF.

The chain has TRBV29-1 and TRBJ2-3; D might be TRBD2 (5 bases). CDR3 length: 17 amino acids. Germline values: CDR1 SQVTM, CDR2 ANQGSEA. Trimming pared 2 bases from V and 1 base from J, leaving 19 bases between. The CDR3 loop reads CSVEFRGFQARTDTQYF. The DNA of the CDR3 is TGCAGCGTTGAATTTCGGGGTTTCCAAGCCCGCACAGATACGCAGTATTTT.

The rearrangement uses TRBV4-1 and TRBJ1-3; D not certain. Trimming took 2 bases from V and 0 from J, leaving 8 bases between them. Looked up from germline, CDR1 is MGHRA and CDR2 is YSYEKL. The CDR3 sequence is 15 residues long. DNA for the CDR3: TGCGCCAGCAGCCAAAGACTACACTCTGGAAACACCATATATTTT. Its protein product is CASSQRLHSGNTIYF.

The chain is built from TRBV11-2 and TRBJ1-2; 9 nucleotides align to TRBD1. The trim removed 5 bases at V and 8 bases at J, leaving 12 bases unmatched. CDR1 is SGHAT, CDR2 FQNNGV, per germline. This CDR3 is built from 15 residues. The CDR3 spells CASSPDRGSPGGYTF. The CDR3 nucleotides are TGTGCCAGCAGCCCCGACAGGGGGTCCCCAGGCGGCTACACCTTC.

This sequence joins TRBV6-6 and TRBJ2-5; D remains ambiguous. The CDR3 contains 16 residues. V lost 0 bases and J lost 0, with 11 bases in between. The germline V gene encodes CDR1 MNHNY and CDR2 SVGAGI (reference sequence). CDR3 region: CASSYSRWRDQETQYF. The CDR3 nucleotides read TGTGCCAGCAGTTACTCAAGGTGGAGAGACCAAGAGACCCAGTACTTC.

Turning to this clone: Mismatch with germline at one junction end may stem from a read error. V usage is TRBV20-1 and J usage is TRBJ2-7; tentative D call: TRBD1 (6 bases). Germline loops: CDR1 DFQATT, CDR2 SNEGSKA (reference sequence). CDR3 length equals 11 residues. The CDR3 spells CSARDNSGASF. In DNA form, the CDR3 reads TGCAGTGCTAGAGATAACTCAGGGGCATCCTTC.

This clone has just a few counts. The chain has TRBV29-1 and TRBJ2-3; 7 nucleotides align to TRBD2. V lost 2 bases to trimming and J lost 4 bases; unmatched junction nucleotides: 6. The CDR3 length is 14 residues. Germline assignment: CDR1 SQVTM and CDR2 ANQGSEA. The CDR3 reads CSVESRRGADTQYF. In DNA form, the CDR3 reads TGCAGCGTTGAATCCCGACGGGGGGCAGATACGCAGTATTTT.

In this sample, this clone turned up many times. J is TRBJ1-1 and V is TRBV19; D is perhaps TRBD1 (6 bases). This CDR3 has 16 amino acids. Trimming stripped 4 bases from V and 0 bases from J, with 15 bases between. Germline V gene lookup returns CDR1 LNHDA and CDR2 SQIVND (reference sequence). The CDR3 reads CASSSPYRVVNTEAFF. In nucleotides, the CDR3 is TGTGCCAGTAGTAGCCCCTACAGGGTCGTGAACACTGAAGCTTTCTTT.

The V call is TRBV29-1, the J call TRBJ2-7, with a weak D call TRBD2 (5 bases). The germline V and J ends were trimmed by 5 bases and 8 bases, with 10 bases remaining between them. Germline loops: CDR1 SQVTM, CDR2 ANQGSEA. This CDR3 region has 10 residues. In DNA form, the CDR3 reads TGCAGCGTTCATGAGGGCCAGCAGTACTTC. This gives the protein CSVHEGQQYF.

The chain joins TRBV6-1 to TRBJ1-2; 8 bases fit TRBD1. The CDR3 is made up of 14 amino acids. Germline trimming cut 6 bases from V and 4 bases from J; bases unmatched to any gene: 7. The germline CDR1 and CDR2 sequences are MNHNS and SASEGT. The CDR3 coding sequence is TGTGCCAGCAGCCCAGGGGGCGGAGGCTATGGCTACACCTTC. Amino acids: CASSPGGGGYGYTF.

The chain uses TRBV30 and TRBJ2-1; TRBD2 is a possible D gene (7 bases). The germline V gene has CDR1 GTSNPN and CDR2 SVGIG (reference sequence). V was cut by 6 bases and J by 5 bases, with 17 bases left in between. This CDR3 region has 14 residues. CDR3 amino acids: CACNQGGVHNEQFF. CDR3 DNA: TGTGCCTGCAACCAAGGGGGGGTTCACAATGAGCAGTTCTTC.

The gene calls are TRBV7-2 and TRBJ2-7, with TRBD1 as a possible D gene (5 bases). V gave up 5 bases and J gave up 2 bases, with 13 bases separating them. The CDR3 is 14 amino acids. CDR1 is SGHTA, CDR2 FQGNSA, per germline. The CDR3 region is CASSRSQGAYEQYF. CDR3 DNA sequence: TGTGCCAGCAGCCGCTCCCAGGGTGCCTACGAGCAGTACTTC.

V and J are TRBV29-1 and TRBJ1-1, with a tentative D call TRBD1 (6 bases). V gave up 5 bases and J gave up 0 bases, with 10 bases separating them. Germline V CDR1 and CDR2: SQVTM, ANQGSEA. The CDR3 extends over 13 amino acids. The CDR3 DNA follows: TGCAGCGTTAAGGGGACACTGAACACTGAAGCTTTCTTT. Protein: CSVKGTLNTEAFF.

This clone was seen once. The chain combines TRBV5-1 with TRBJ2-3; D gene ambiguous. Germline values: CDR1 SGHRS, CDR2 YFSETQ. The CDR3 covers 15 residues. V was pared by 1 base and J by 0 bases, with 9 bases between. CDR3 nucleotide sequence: TGCGCCAGCAGCTTGTCCTTTCCTAGCACAGATACGCAGTATTTT. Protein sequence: CASSLSFPSTDTQYF.

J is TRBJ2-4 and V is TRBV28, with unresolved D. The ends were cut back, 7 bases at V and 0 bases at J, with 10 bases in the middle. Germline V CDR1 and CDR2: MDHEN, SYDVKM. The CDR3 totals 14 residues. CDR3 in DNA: TGTGCCAGCACTAAACAGTCAGCCAAAAACATTCAGTACTTC. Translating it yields CASTKQSAKNIQYF. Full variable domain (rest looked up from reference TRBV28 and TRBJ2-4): DVKVTQSSRYLVKRTGEKVFLECVQDMDHENMFWYRQDPGLGLRLIYFSYDVKMKEKGDIPEGYSVSREKKERFSLILESASTNQTSMYLCASTKQSAKNIQYFGAGTRLSVL.

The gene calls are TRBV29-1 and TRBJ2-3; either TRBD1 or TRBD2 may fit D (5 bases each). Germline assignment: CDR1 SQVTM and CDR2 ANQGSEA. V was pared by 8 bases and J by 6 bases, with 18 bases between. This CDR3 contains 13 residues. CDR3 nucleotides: TGCAGCATTCCATCGATCTGGGGGGATACGCAGTATTTT. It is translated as CSIPSIWGDTQYF.

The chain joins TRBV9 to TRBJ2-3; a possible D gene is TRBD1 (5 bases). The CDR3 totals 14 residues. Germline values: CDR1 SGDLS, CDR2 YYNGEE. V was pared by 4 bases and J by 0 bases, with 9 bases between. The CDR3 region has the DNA TGTGCCAGCAGCTCTCGGACAAGCACAGATACGCAGTATTTT. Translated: CASSSRTSTDTQYF.

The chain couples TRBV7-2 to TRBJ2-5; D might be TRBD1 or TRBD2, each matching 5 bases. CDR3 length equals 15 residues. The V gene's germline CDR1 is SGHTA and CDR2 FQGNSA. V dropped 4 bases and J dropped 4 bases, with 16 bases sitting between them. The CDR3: CASSSTGTSAETQYF. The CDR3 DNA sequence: TGTGCCAGCAGCTCAACGGGGACGAGTGCAGAGACCCAGTACTTC.

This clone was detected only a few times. CDR3 nucleotide sequence: TGCAGCGTTGTCGTGGAGACCTACGAGCAGTACTTC. It specifies CSVVVETYEQYF. The chain links TRBV29-1 to TRBJ2-7, with D unresolved. The V end lost 4 bases, the J end lost 2 bases, and 9 bases lay between the germline ends. The CDR3 contains 12 residues. Germline CDR1 reads SQVTM; CDR2 reads ANQGSEA.

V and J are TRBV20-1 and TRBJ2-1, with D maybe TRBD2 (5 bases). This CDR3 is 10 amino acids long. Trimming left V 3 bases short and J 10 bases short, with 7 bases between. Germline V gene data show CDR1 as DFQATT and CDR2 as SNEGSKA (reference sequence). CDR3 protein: CSASGVEQFF. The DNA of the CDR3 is TGCAGTGCTAGCGGGGTAGAGCAGTTCTTC.